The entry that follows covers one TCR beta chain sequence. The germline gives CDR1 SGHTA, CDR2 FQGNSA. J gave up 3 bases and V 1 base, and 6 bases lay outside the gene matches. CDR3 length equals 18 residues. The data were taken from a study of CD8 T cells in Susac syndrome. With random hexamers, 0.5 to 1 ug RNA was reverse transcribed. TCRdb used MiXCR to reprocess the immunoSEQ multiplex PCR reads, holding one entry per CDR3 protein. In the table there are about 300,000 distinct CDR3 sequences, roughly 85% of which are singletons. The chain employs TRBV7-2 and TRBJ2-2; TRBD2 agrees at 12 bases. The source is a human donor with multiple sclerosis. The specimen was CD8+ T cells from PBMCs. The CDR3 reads CASSLVPSGRAYTGELFF. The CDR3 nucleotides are TGTGCCAGCAGCTTAGTCCCTAGCGGGAGGGCATACACCGGGGAGCTGTTTTTT.